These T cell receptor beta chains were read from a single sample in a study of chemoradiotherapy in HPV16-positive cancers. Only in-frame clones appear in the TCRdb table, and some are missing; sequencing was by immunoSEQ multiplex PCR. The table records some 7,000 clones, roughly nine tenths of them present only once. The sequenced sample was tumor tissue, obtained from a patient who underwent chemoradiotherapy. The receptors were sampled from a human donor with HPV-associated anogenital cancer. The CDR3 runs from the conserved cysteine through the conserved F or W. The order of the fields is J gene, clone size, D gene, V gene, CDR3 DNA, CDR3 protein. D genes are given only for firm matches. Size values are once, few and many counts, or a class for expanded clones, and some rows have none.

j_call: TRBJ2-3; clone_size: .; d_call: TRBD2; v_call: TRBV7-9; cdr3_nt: TGTGCCAGCAGCCCCCCGGGACTAAAAGATACGCAGTATTTT; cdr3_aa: CASSPPGLKDTQYF
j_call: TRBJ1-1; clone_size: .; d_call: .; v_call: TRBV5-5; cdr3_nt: TGTGCCAGCAGCTTCACAGAGAACACTGAAGCTTTCTTT; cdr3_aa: CASSFTENTEAFF
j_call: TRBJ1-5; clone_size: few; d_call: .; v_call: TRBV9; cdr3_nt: TGTGCCAGCAGCGCAGGGGATGGCAATCAGCCCCAGCATTTT; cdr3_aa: CASSAGDGNQPQHF
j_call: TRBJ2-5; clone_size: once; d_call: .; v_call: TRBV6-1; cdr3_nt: TGTGCCAGCAGGCAAGGCTTCCCGGTCGAGACCCAGTACTTC; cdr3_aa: CASRQGFPVETQYF
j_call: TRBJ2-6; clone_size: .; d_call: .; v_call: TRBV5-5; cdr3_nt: TGTGCCAGCAGCTTGGGAGTTTTCTCTGGGGCCAACGTCCTGACTTTC; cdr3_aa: CASSLGVFSGANVLTF
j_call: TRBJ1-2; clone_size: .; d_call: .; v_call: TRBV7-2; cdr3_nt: TGTGCCAGCAGCTTCGACAGAAAATATGGCTACACCTTC; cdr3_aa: CASSFDRKYGYTF
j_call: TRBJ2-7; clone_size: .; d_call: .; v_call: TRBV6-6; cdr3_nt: TGTGCCAGCAGTTATTTCTACGAGCAGTACTTC; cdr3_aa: CASSYFYEQYF
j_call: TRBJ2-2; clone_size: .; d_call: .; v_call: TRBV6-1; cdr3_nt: TGTGCCAGCAGGGTGGACTACAACACCGGGGAGCTGTTTTTT; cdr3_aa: CASRVDYNTGELFF
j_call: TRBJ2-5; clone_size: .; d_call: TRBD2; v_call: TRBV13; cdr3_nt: TGTGCCAGCCGAGCGGGAGGGCCGGGAGAGACCCAGTACTTC; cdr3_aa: CASRAGGPGETQYF
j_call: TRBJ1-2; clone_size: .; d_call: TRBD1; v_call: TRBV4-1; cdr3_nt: TGCGCCAGCAGCGTCGACAGGGGGACTTATGGCTACACCTTC; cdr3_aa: CASSVDRGTYGYTF
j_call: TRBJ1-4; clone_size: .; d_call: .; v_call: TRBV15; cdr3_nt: TGTGCCACCAGCAGGAAGGGGATTGACGAAAAACTGTTTTTT; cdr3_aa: CATSRKGIDEKLFF
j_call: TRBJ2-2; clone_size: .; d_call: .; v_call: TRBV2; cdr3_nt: TGTGCCAGCACGAGGGGGAACACCGGGGAGCTGTTTTTT; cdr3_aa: CASTRGNTGELFF
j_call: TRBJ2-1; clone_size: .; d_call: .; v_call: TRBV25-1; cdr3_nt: TGTGCCAGCACGGCGGGATCCGGGCGTCGTGAGCAGTTCTTC; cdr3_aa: CASTAGSGRREQFF
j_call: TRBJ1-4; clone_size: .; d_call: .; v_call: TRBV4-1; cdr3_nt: TGCGCCAGCAGCCGAGACTACAGGGCCGCTTTAAATGAAAAACTGTTTTTT; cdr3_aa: CASSRDYRAALNEKLFF
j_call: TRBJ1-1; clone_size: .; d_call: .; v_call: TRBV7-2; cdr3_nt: TGTGCCAGCAGCCCCGACCGCAGGGCCGAAGCTTTCTTT; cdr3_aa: CASSPDRRAEAFF
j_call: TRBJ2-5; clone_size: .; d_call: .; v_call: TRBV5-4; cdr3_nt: TGTGCCAGCAGCTTGGACAGTACCCAAGAGACCCAGTACTTC; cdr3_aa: CASSLDSTQETQYF
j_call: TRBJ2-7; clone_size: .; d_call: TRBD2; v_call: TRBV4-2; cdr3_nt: TGTGCCAGCAGCCAACCCGGGACTAGCGGGAGCTACGAGCAGTACTTC; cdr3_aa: CASSQPGTSGSYEQYF
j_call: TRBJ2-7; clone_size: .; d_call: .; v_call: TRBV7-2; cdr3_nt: TGTGCCAGCAGCCTAGGCCGACCCTACGAGCAGTACTTC; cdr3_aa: CASSLGRPYEQYF
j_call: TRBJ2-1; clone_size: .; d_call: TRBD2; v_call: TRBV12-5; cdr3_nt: TGTGCTAGTGGTTGGGGGGGCTCCTACAATGAGCAGTTCTTC; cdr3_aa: CASGWGGSYNEQFF
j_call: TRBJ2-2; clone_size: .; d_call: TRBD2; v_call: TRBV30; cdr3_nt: TGTGCCTGGAGTACCCTAGCGGGTGGGGAGAACACCGGGGAGCTGTTTTTT; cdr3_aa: CAWSTLAGGENTGELFF
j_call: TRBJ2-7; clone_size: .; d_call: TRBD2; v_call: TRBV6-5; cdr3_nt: TGTGCCAGCAGTTCTGGGACTAGAGGGAACTACGAGCAGTACTTC; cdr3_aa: CASSSGTRGNYEQYF
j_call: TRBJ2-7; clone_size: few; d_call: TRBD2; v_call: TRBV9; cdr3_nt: TGTGCCAGCAGCGTAGATCCGGGGGGTGCTACGTACGAGCAGTACTTC; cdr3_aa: CASSVDPGGATYEQYF
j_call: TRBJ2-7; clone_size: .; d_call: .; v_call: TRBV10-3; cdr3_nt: TGTGCCATCAGTGAGGCAACCTACGAGCAGTACTTC; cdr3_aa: CAISEATYEQYF
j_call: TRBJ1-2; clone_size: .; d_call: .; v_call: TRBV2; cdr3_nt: TGTGCCAGCAGCGACAGTCCCATAACGTTTTATGGCTACACCTTC; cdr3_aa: CASSDSPITFYGYTF
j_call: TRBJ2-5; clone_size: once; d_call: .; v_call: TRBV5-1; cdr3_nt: TGCGCCAGCAGACCTGACGGGACGCAGGGGCAGTACTTC; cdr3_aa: CASRPDGTQGQYF
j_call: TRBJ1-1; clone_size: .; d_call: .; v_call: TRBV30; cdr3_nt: TGTGCCTGGAGTGGAGGGTCTGCCCGAGAAGCTTTCTTT; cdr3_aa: CAWSGGSAREAFF